The rows below give T cell receptor beta chains drawn from one sample of a study of blood T cell repertoires in COVID-19. Profiled with immunoSEQ multiplex PCR; TCRdb holds only in-frame clones, not every one. The sample carries 400,000 or so clones, approximately 87% recorded once. The sequencing input was PBMCs or T cells enriched from blood (not recorded which). These receptors were obtained from a middle-aged man in a cohort exposed to, infected with or recovered from COVID-19 (not recorded which). Both conserved end residues are part of each CDR3. A D gene is named only where the DNA matches it firmly. Clone size, where shown, is once, few, many, or a class for clones that have expanded.

cdr3_length j_call v_call d_call clone_size cdr3_aa cdr3_nt
16 TRBJ1-2 TRBV2 TRBD1 few CASSGSRDRTNYGYTF TGTGCCAGCAGTGGGTCGCGGGACAGAACTAACTATGGCTACACCTTC
14 TRBJ2-2 TRBV7-9 NA once CASSPFSGTGELFF TGTGCCAGCAGCCCGTTCTCGGGGACCGGGGAGCTGTTTTTT
14 TRBJ2-7 TRBV7-9 TRBD2 once CASSLQQAGGEQYF TGTGCCAGCAGCTTACAACAAGCGGGAGGTGAGCAGTACTTC
16 TRBJ2-1 TRBV5-1 TRBD2 NA CASSLGTSRDYNEQFF TGCGCCAGCAGCTTGGGGACTAGCAGAGACTACAATGAGCAGTTCTTC
17 TRBJ1-5 TRBV7-8 NA NA CASSLKFLVNSNQPQHF TGTGCCAGCAGCTTAAAGTTCCTAGTGAATAGCAATCAGCCCCAGCATTTT
11 TRBJ1-3 TRBV28 NA few CASGGRNTIYF TGTGCCAGCGGAGGTAGAAACACCATATATTTT
12 TRBJ1-1 TRBV30 NA NA CAWSRWGPEAFF TGTGCCTGGAGTAGGTGGGGCCCTGAAGCTTTCTTT
14 TRBJ2-1 TRBV18 NA NA CASSPGGSYNEQFF TGTGCCAGCTCACCGGGAGGCAGCTACAATGAGCAGTTCTTC
17 TRBJ1-4 TRBV5-6 TRBD1 few CASSTGGTGSPYEKLFF TGTGCCAGCAGCACAGGGGGGACAGGGAGTCCCTACGAAAAACTGTTTTTT
14 TRBJ2-1 TRBV5-1 NA NA CASSFMDTYNEQFF TGCGCCAGCAGCTTTATGGACACGTACAATGAGCAGTTCTTC
17 TRBJ2-1 TRBV14 TRBD1 NA CASSQELVAGGYNEQFF TGTGCCAGCAGCCAAGAGCTGGTTGCAGGGGGATACAATGAGCAGTTCTTC
16 TRBJ1-1 TRBV7-8 NA once CASSYLKVTEYTEAFF TGTGCCAGCAGCTACTTAAAAGTGACAGAGTACACTGAAGCTTTCTTT
14 TRBJ2-7 TRBV18 TRBD2 NA CASSVGLAGNEQYF TGTGCCAGCTCAGTGGGACTAGCGGGAAACGAGCAGTACTTC
15 TRBJ2-7 TRBV3-1/TRBV3-2 NA NA CASSLTGQGHYEQYF TGTGCCAGCAGCCTAACAGGGCAGGGACACTACGAGCAGTACTTC
16 TRBJ1-6 TRBV3-1/TRBV3-2 TRBD1 NA CASSQVAGTANSPLHF TGTGCCAGCAGCCAAGTAGCAGGGACAGCTAATTCACCCCTCCACTTT
15 TRBJ2-2 TRBV11-3 TRBD1 NA CASSLGRTGAGELFF TGTGCCAGCAGCTTAGGTCGGACAGGGGCCGGGGAGCTGTTTTTT
16 TRBJ1-1 TRBV19 TRBD1 few CASSSSSGQGGTEAFF TGTGCCAGTAGTTCCTCATCTGGACAGGGAGGAACTGAAGCTTTCTTT